This T cell receptor beta chain was profiled in a study of high-grade serous ovarian cancer treatment subgroups. Overall study context: Samples averaged roughly 14,000 reads and around 7,000 unique TCR beta rearrangements.

With regard to this clone: Antigen: not known.

Measured with immunoSEQ multiplex PCR; TCRdb has only the in-frame clones, and not every one. The table has about 6,200 clones, under 85% seen once. Tumor samples were taken before definitive surgery or chemotherapy. Germline CDR1 and CDR2: LGHNA and YSLEER. CDR3 length: 13 amino acids. V gave up 0 bases and J gave up 6 bases, with 9 bases separating them. Study-level results: TCR clonal relatedness correlated positively with neoantigen level. Spatial context was lost because tumors were sequenced in bulk.

The rearrangement uses TRBV4-3 and TRBJ2-7; D possibly matches TRBD1 or TRBD2 (6 bases each). Sequencing input: tumor tissue. The clonotype was recovered from a human donor with high-grade serous ovarian cancer. CDR3 nucleotides: TGCGCCAGCAGCCAAGATCGGGGGCTCGAGCAGTACTTC. Encoded protein: CASSQDRGLEQYF.